This passage covers 27 T cell receptor beta chains from one sample sequenced in a study of OX40 agonist ivuxolimab in advanced cancers. TCRdb's copy holds only in-frame clones and misses some; the assay was immunoSEQ multiplex PCR. The data hold tens of thousands of clones, with 80% to 85% observed a single time. The sample was CD4+ or CD8+ T cells sorted from blood, taken in a trial of the OX40 agonist ivuxolimab. Source of these receptors: an adult with an advanced solid tumor such as melanoma, head and neck, liver or kidney cancer.

This chain joins TRBV6-1 and TRBJ2-1; D is unclear. This CDR3 contains 12 residues. Trimming removed 4 bases from V and 7 bases from J, with 8 bases in between. Per germline, CDR1 MNHNS and CDR2 SASEGT. As DNA, the CDR3 is TGTGCCAGCAGTGGGGCCATTAATGAGCAGTTCTTC. It is translated as CASSGAINEQFF.

This sequence joins TRBV27 and TRBJ1-4, with a tentative D call TRBD1 (6 bases). Germline V gene sequence: CDR1 MNHEY, CDR2 SMNVEV (reference sequence). The CDR3 runs to 16 residues. Trimming left V 0 bases short and J 7 bases short, with 15 bases between. The CDR3 nucleotides are TGTGCCAGCAGTTTATCCCCGGGACAAGGAAGTGAAAAACTGTTTTTT. This gives the protein CASSLSPGQGSEKLFF.

The chain is built from TRBV27 and TRBJ1-6; D might be TRBD1 (5 bases). The ends were cut back, 6 bases at V and 8 bases at J, with 17 bases in the middle. Per the germline V gene, CDR1 is MNHEY and CDR2 is SMNVEV (reference sequence). The CDR3 length is 15 residues. DNA of the CDR3: TGTGCCAGCAGACCTGGGACGTTGGCGGATTCACCCCTCCACTTT. Residues: CASRPGTLADSPLHF.

The genes are TRBV18 and TRBJ1-5; D gene unclear. Trimming pared 1 base from V and 4 bases from J, leaving 8 bases between. CDR3 length: 14 amino acids. Germline V CDR1 and CDR2: KGHSH, LQKENI. For the CDR3, the DNA is TGTGCCAGCTCACCACAGGGTTTGAATCAGCCCCAGCATTTT. This gives the protein CASSPQGLNQPQHF.

The chain combines TRBV18 with TRBJ2-5; no definite D call. This CDR3 region has 14 residues. Trimming took 3 bases from V and 5 from J, leaving 13 bases between them. Germline loops: CDR1 KGHSH, CDR2 LQKENI. In nucleotides, the CDR3 is TGTGCCAGCTCACCCATGGGATTGGGGGAGACCCAGTACTTC. Amino acid sequence: CASSPMGLGETQYF.

The V call is TRBV6-6, the J call TRBJ1-5; unclear D gene. Germline V gene data show CDR1 as MNHNY and CDR2 as SVGAGI (reference sequence). The CDR3 extends over 14 amino acids. Trimming cost V 0 bases and J 6 bases, with 9 bases left between them. CDR3 residues: CASSYSGGSQPQHF. The CDR3 DNA follows: TGTGCCAGCAGTTACTCAGGAGGGAGTCAGCCCCAGCATTTT.

The chain carries TRBV6-5 and TRBJ2-2, with 9 bases fitting TRBD1. The germline CDR1 and CDR2 sequences are MNHEY and SVGAGI. The junction had 5 bases not matched to a gene; V was cut back by 5 bases and J by 4 bases. The length of the CDR3 is 15 residues. In DNA form, the CDR3 reads TGTGCCAGCAGTCTCCGGGACAGGGTCACCGGGGAGCTGTTTTTT. Amino acids: CASSLRDRVTGELFF.

The table lists this clone with a count of one. The chain combines TRBV20-1 with TRBJ1-1; TRBD1 aligns across 7 bases. CDR1 is DFQATT and CDR2 is SNEGSKA in the germline V gene (reference sequence). CDR3 size: 11 residues. V was pared by 6 bases and J by 9 bases, with 7 bases of the junction left unmatched. The CDR3 bases are TGCAGTGCAAAGGACAGGACCAAAGCTTTCTTT. It yields the protein CSAKDRTKAFF.

The gene calls are TRBV5-1 and TRBJ1-2, with D tentatively TRBD1 (5 bases). The V gene's germline CDR1 is SGHRS and CDR2 YFSETQ. CDR3 size: 14 residues. The ends were cut back, 0 bases at V and 8 bases at J, with 14 bases in the middle. The CDR3: CASSLDRTLGGYTF. The CDR3 bases are TGCGCCAGCAGCTTGGACAGGACGTTAGGGGGCTACACCTTC.

This clone was counted a few times. The chain recombines TRBV6-5 with TRBJ1-2; tentative D call: TRBD1 (6 bases). The V and J ends lost 0 bases and 6 bases respectively, with 14 bases between them. CDR1 MNHEY and CDR2 SVGAGI come from the germline V gene. This CDR3 region has 15 residues. DNA of the CDR3: TGTGCCAGCAGTTACTCCACAGGGTGGGTGGATGGCTACACCTTC. Translating gives CASSYSTGWVDGYTF.

V gene TRBV4-1 combines with J gene TRBJ1-4; D gene ambiguous. The germline V gene has CDR1 MGHRA and CDR2 YSYEKL. V lost 3 bases and J lost 5, with 13 bases in between. This CDR3 spans 15 amino acids. This CDR3 reads CASSQPRRFNEKLFF. For the CDR3, the DNA is TGCGCCAGCAGCCAGCCGCGCAGATTCAATGAAAAACTGTTTTTT.

This rearrangement joins TRBV21-1 to TRBJ1-6. TRBV21-1 is reported as a pseudogene. This CDR3 spans 14 amino acids. Here the CDR3 reads CASTRNSYNSPLHF. In DNA form, the CDR3 reads TGTGCCAGCACCCGGAACTCCTATAATTCACCCCTCCACTTT.

CDR3 DNA sequence: TGTGCCAGCAGTGAAACGTGGGGGCTTCAGAGCTACACCTTC. It yields the protein CASSETWGLQSYTF. The chain uses TRBV2 and TRBJ1-2; weak D call: TRBD1 (6 bases). V was shortened by 2 bases and J by 9 bases, with 16 bases between the two germline ends. Germline V CDR1 and CDR2: SNHLY, FYNNEI. The CDR3 spans 14 residues.

The chain joins TRBV19 to TRBJ2-1; D is possibly TRBD2 (7 bases). V shed 2 bases and J shed 5 bases, with 16 bases lying between them. The CDR3 has 16 amino acids. Germline assignment: CDR1 LNHDA and CDR2 SQIVND (reference sequence). Here the CDR3 reads CASSIHRGASNNEQFF. The CDR3 region has the DNA TGTGCCAGTAGTATACACCGGGGGGCGTCTAACAATGAGCAGTTCTTC.

A single count supports this clone. The genes are TRBV6-6 and TRBJ2-1; 8 bases map to TRBD1. Germline CDR1 and CDR2: MNHNY and SVGAGI (reference sequence). J lost 1 base, V lost 6 bases, and 5 bases had no gene match. The CDR3 spans 15 residues. The CDR3 reads CASRVTGGSYNEQFF. The CDR3 bases are TGTGCCAGCAGGGTCACAGGGGGGTCCTACAATGAGCAGTTCTTC.

The J gene is TRBJ2-3, the V gene TRBV6-1; 10 nucleotides agree with TRBD1. This CDR3 is 16 amino acids long. CDR1 and CDR2 (germline): MNHNS, SASEGT. After removal of 4 bases from V and 4 bases from J, the junction contained 8 bases not matched to a gene. The CDR3, as DNA: TGTGCCAGCAGTGTGAGCCCGGGACAGGGGTCAGATACGCAGTATTTT. Translated: CASSVSPGQGSDTQYF.

The rearrangement uses TRBV9 and TRBJ2-7, with TRBD2 matching over 8 bases. The CDR3 runs to 15 residues. Germline CDR1 and CDR2: SGDLS and YYNGEE. V shed 0 bases, J shed 1 base, and the junction held 3 bases outside the gene matches. DNA of the CDR3: TGTGCCAGCAGCGTAGCGGGAGGGTTGTCCTACGAGCAGTACTTC. This codes for CASSVAGGLSYEQYF.

The rearrangement uses TRBV7-3 and TRBJ2-5, with D possibly being TRBD2 (6 bases). This CDR3 contains 18 residues. The germline gives CDR1 SGHTA, CDR2 FQGTGA. V was clipped by 3 bases and J by 4 bases, with 24 bases between them. In nucleotides, the CDR3 is TGTGCCAGCAGCTTCCGGCCCAAGCATAGCGGAGGGTTAGAGACCCAGTACTTC. This sequence encodes CASSFRPKHSGGLETQYF.

This clone was seen only once. The V call is TRBV19, the J call TRBJ2-3, with TRBD1 matching over 9 bases. V was clipped by 3 bases and J by 0 bases; unmatched bases: 4. The CDR3 has 16 amino acids. Germline V gene sequence: CDR1 LNHDA, CDR2 SQIVND (reference sequence). The CDR3 bases are TGTGCCAGTAGTATTCGGACAGGGGTCAGCACAGATACGCAGTATTTT. Protein sequence: CASSIRTGVSTDTQYF.

This clone appeared once. V usage is TRBV6-5 and J usage is TRBJ2-7, with 8 bases aligning to TRBD1. The germline V gene has CDR1 MNHEY and CDR2 SVGAGI. With V trimmed by 7 bases and J by 4 bases, 9 bases remained unmatched. This CDR3 is built from 14 residues. CDR3 loop: CASKDGTGFYEQYF. CDR3 DNA sequence: TGTGCCAGCAAGGACGGGACAGGTTTTTACGAGCAGTACTTC.

The chain uses TRBV5-6 and TRBJ2-1, with TRBD2 identical over 7 bases. V dropped 4 bases and J dropped 6; count of bases not matched to a gene: 4. CDR1 and CDR2 (germline): SGHDT, YYEEEE. CDR3 length: 13 residues. CDR3 sequence reads: CASSRLALNEQFF. The DNA for the CDR3 is TGTGCCAGCAGCCGACTAGCTCTCAATGAGCAGTTCTTC.

The chain employs TRBV30 and TRBJ2-2; the D is unclear. The germline V and J ends were trimmed by 7 bases and 1 base, with 10 bases remaining between them. Germline assignment: CDR1 GTSNPN and CDR2 SVGIG (reference sequence). The CDR3 has 13 amino acids. The CDR3 bases are TGTGCCTTAGACCCCCAGAACACCGGGGAGCTGTTTTTT. Amino acid sequence: CALDPQNTGELFF. Filled out from reference TRBV30 and TRBJ2-2, the complete variable domain reads SQTIHQWPATLVQPVGSPLSLECTVEGTSNPNLYWYRQAAGRGLQLLFYSVGIGQISSEVPQNLSASRPQDRQFILSSKKLLLSDSGFYLCALDPQNTGELFFGEGSRLTVL.

The chain couples TRBV28 to TRBJ2-2, with 8 bases fitting TRBD2. The CDR3 has 13 amino acids. Germline V gives CDR1 MDHEN, CDR2 SYDVKM. Trimming cost V 4 bases and J 11 bases; bases outside gene matches: 6. CDR3 amino acids: CASSSGGNVELFF. The CDR3 DNA reads as TGTGCCAGCAGTTCGGGGGGGAACGTCGAGCTGTTTTTT.

This clone has a handful of counts. V is TRBV25-1 and J is TRBJ1-1; weak D call: TRBD1 (6 bases). This CDR3 region has 15 residues. Trimming removed 2 bases from V and 6 bases from J, with 16 bases in between. Germline assignment: CDR1 MGHDK and CDR2 SYGVNS. CDR3 sequence (DNA): TGTGCCAGCAGTGAAGGAGGGGGGAGTAAGGCTGAAGCTTTCTTT. Its protein product is CASSEGGGSKAEAFF.

This clone has more than one count but fewer than ten. The chain uses TRBV9 and TRBJ2-7; perhaps TRBD2 as D (5 bases). The V gene's germline CDR1 is SGDLS and CDR2 YYNGEE. V was clipped by 4 bases and J by 5 bases, with 16 bases between them. The CDR3 has 14 residues. The DNA for the CDR3 is TGTGCCAGCAGCACCATCCTGGGAGAGGACGAGCAGTACTTC. This encodes CASSTILGEDEQYF.

The chain joins TRBV28 to TRBJ2-1; 9 positions agree with TRBD2. There are 14 residues in the CDR3. Germline loops: CDR1 MDHEN, CDR2 SYDVKM. The V segment lost 8 bases and the J segment 4 bases; nucleotides outside the gene matches: 6. The CDR3 here is CASGETSGYNEQFF. CDR3 coding DNA: TGTGCCAGCGGCGAGACTAGCGGTTACAATGAGCAGTTCTTC.

The chain carries TRBV7-9 and TRBJ1-1, with 10 bases that match TRBD1. V lost 3 bases to trimming and J lost 6 bases; unmatched junction nucleotides: 7. The CDR3 loop spans 15 amino acids. Germline V CDR1 and CDR2: SEHNR, FQNEAQ (reference sequence). The CDR3 nucleotides are TGTGCCAGCAGCTTCCCGGGACAGGGGACCGCTGAAGCTTTCTTT. This encodes CASSFPGQGTAEAFF.